This T cell receptor beta chain was captured by sequencing in a study of T-cell reconstitution after alpha-beta-depleted transplantation in children. This clonotype was seen ten or more times. What it binds is not known. Losses at the gene ends were 5 bases for V and 5 bases for J; bases not matched to a gene: 14. There are 17 residues in the CDR3. Germline V gene data show CDR1 as SGHTA and CDR2 as FQGNSA. Unique molecular identifiers were incorporated into the prepared TCRbeta library. TCRdb reanalysed the PCR reads using MiXCR and keeps one entry per CDR3 protein. This table holds about 70,000 distinct CDR3 sequences, roughly 10% found once. General study findings and limits: Surviving recipient cells, namely T cells and thymic progenitors, were the source of high day-60 TCRbeta diversity in some patients.

This chain connects TRBV7-2 to TRBJ2-3; 9 positions agree with TRBD2. Here the sequenced sample was PBMCs, taken before TCRalphabeta/CD19-depleted stem cell transplant. The receptor was isolated from a boy aged 10-17 years with acute myeloid leukemia, due to receive a stem cell transplant. The CDR3 loop reads CASSPQSAGGPKDTQYF. CDR3 in DNA: TGTGCCAGCAGCCCCCAGTCCGCGGGAGGGCCTAAAGATACGCAGTATTTT.